Sequencing of this TCR beta chain was carried out in a study of cytomegalovirus exposure and HLA in healthy donors. PCR was performed using 60 Vbeta and 13 Jbeta primers. Original methodology: Roughly 9.9 million shared chains were among the about 80 million unique TCR beta chains that a later analysis counted. Clones were sequenced by immunoSEQ multiplex PCR, and TCRdb holds only the in-frame ones, with some missing. V, J and clone size are taken as reported in that table, and D and trimming were inferred from the DNA itself. The repertoire holds around 100,000 clones, more than 65% seen once, with around 3.8% in the top ten. Notes on this clone: The antigen is not known.

The CDR3 is 15 amino acids. CDR1 and CDR2 (germline): LGHNA, YNFKEQ. Trimming stripped 1 base from V and 8 bases from J, with 17 bases between. Whole-study findings and limits: In vitro work confirmed that three CMV-associated chains recognize CMV antigens.

Sequencing used PBMCs. The chain links TRBV4-2 to TRBJ1-1; D uncertain. The sequence came from a woman between 50 and 59 years old in good health and CMV-seropositive. CDR3 amino acids: CASSQGSPAFPEAFF. For the CDR3, the DNA is TGTGCCAGCAGCCAAGGAAGTCCCGCGTTCCCCGAAGCTTTCTTT.